This TCR beta chain was sequenced for a study of metastatic and nonmetastatic thyroid tumors. The overall study: Comparison of repertoires was carried out across blood and tumor or nodule tissue from malignant and benign thyroid patients.

Original processing notes: Differences in CDR3 between clinicopathological groups were drawn on to build a classifier intended to discriminate distant-metastatic papillary thyroid cancer patients. TCRdb re-analyzed the PCR reads through MiXCR. These V and J calls derive from TCRdb rather than the authors' analysis. The sample yields around 65,000 clones, 14% seen once. General study points: It was reported that TCR beta diversity was significantly higher in malignant thyroid tumors than benign nodules, in blood and tumor.

With regard to this clone: Its antigen is not known. This may come from a read error, since a much larger clone is one base off.

Each patient went into thyroid surgery without having received any treatment. Per germline, CDR1 SGHKS and CDR2 YYEKEE (reference sequence). This CDR3 spans 14 amino acids. Sequenced: blood. The source is a male donor with papillary thyroid cancer or a benign thyroid nodule (not recorded which). Some clones in this sample may be carry-over from other donors' samples. The chain links TRBV5-5 to TRBJ1-2; TRBD1 is a possible D gene (6 bases). CDR3 nucleotide sequence: TGCGCCAGCATCTTGGGGGCCGGGGGCTATGGCTACACCTTC. Protein: CASILGAGGYGYTF.